This TCR beta chain was identified during a study of T-cell memory formation after mild COVID-19 (dated by TCRdb to about 2021). For the wider study: TCR sequence clusters from the two donors were found to be largely donor specific. T-cell clones expanding and contracting after mild COVID-19 in two donors were tracked by longitudinal TCRalpha and TCRbeta repertoire sequencing. The cohort was made up of two young adult volunteers, one female and one male, who were previously healthy. Summary of the overall study and its limitations: Contracting CD4+ clones were found mainly in CM and EM memory subsets, while CD8+ clones were enriched in EMRA. Some responding clones were detected in pre-infection memory, suggesting pre-existing cross-reactive memory T cells joined the SARS-CoV-2 response. From day 15 to 85, contracting clones showed balanced CD4/CD8 phenotypes, whereas a second wave of clones that expanded from day 15 to 37 leaned towards CD4+. Only a couple of mild cases were covered in the study, and larger cohorts including severe cases with pre-infection samples were considered necessary. Whether the second-wave clones peaking on day 37 were SARS-CoV-2 specific was not confirmed.

PBMCs were isolated by Ficoll-Paque density gradient centrifugation. Sequencing took place on an Illumina NovaSeq 6000. Using 5'RACE with constant-segment primers, TCRalpha and TCRbeta cDNA libraries were constructed, with sample barcodes and unique molecular identifiers added in the process. Trizol reagent was used to extract RNA from every sample. Library amplification was performed in two PCR steps, and a second sample barcode and Illumina TruSeq adapters were introduced in the second step. Sequencing of the libraries was done on an Illumina NovaSeq, producing 2 x 150 bp paired-end reads. From the authors' description of their analysis: Demultiplexing of reads and collapsing into UMI-guided consensus sequences were performed with migec v1.2.7. Using mixcr v2.1.11, UMI consensuses were aligned to TRA and TRB V and J templates and then assembled into clonotypes. A clonotype was counted as expanded or contracted only when both edgeR and NoisET called the clonotype significant, with the noise models trained on biological replicates. edgeR calls used a false discovery rate-adjusted p below 0.01 and a log2 fold-change threshold of 1. As an exploratory analysis of dynamics, max-normalized trajectories of the 1000 most abundant clonotypes were examined with PCA combined with hierarchical clustering. The CD4 or CD8 phenotype of responding clones was assigned using the separately sequenced CD4+ and CD8+ repertoires. Through fastp at Q25 and MiXCR, TCRdb rebuilt clones from the public reads, retaining in-frame beta chains. A single entry per CDR3 protein holds the most common genes and DNA from its merged rows. The V and J calls come from TCRdb's annotation, not from the publication. The sample contains approximately 290,000 distinct CDR3 sequences, 7% to 10% of them found a single time. The ten top clones hold 20% to 25% of the sample.

This clonotype showed up many times. Its antigen specificity is not known. No base-level quality is on record; no much larger clone is a single base apart. The cysteine opens and the phenylalanine closes a CDR3 of 13 amino acids. Just the 39-base CDR3 DNA is kept, in frame starting at base 1. From the germline V gene, CDR1 is ENHRY and CDR2 is SYGVKD. V and J lose 2 bases and 7 bases, and a span of 11 bases separates them. The source is a man aged 18 to 30 who had mild COVID-19 (a few samples of this study predate the infection). The sample titles of this study are shuffled in the database, so cell type and time point are left out; the donor was told from shared clones. The chain is encoded by TRBV10-3 joined to TRBJ1-2; matching of 5 bases hints at TRBD1 as the D gene. The sequencing sample was made of PBMCs or a T cell subset sorted from them (not recorded which). The DNA sequence follows: TGTGCCATCAGTGAGGTCCCCGGGGGTGGCTACACCTTC. This codes for CAISEVPGGGYTF.